This T cell receptor beta chain was captured in a study of T cells in Graves' hyperthyroidism and ophthalmopathy. This clonotype was counted at least ten times. Patients were aged 18 to 65, had disease duration under 2 months, and had newly diagnosed hyperthyroidism. Diagnosis relied on clinical symptoms, serum thyroxine and TRAb, thyroid ultrasound and orbital computed tomography. PBMCs were sourced from less than 12 ml fresh peripheral blood. The CDR3 regions of TCR beta were amplified from RNA transcripts. HTBI primers were used for first-round RT-PCR of the TCR CDR3. MiXCR, run by TCRdb on the multiplex PCR reads, gives a single entry per CDR3 protein. The profile shows about 300,000 distinct CDR3 sequences, roughly 15% of them singletons. The sequence derives from a man aged 30-40 years with Graves' hyperthyroidism. Material for sequencing was blood.

The CDR3 here is CASSFPREGLSEQFF. The CDR3, as DNA: TGTGCCAGCAGTTTCCCGAGGGAGGGCCTTTCCGAGCAGTTCTTC. The gene calls are TRBV28 and TRBJ2-1; the match to TRBD2 covers 7 bases. The CDR3 totals 15 residues. V trimming: 3 bases; J trimming: 10 bases; junction bases outside the gene matches: 12. CDR1 is MDHEN and CDR2 is SYDVKM in the germline V gene.